This T cell receptor (beta chain) derives from a study of blood T cell repertoires in COVID-19. How the authors handled the data: Nucleated cell number was recorded as an estimate derived from reference gene primer amplification. Libraries were prepared by immunoSEQ multiplex PCR; TCRdb keeps only in-frame clonotypes and omits some of them. V, J and clone size are those of that table, while D and trimming were read from the DNA. Counted here are some 120,000 clones, around 80% occurring once; the ten biggest clones make up roughly 1.8%. Germline trimming cut 6 bases from V and 8 bases from J; bases unmatched to any gene: 10. Germline-derived CDR1 and CDR2 are SGHRS and YFSETQ. This CDR3 spans 14 amino acids.

Specimen: peripheral blood. The sequence was obtained from an older man with acute or convalescent COVID-19. The V and J genes are TRBV5-1 and TRBJ1-4, with TRBD1 matching 7 bases. The CDR3 DNA reads TGCGCCAGCACCCCCGGGGCAGGGGGGGAAAAACTGTTTTTT. Encoded protein: CASTPGAGGEKLFF.